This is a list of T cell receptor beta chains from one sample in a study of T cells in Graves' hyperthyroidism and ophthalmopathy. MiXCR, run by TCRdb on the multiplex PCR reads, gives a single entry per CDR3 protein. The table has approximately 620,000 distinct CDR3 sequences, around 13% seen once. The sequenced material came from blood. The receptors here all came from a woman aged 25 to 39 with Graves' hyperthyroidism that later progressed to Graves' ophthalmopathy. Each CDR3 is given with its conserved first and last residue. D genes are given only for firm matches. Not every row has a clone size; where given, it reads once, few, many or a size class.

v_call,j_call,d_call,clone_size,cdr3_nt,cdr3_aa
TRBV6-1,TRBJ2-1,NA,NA,TGTGCCAGCGGGGGAACTAGCTTGCTGACTATTGAGCAGTTCTTC,CASGGTSLLTIEQFF
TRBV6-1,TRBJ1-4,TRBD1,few,TGTGCCAGCAGTTCCCTTGACAGGGCGCCGCTTAATGAAAAACTGTTTTTT,CASSSLDRAPLNEKLFF
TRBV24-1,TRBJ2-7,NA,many,TGTGCCACCAGTGACAGAACATCAGCACCCTACGAGCAGTACTTC,CATSDRTSAPYEQYF
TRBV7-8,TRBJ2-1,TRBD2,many,TGTGCCAGCAGCTTCCGACTAGCCGGGCAGTTCTTC,CASSFRLAGQFF
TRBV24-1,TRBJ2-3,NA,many,TGTGCCACCAGTGAGTACCCGACTGAGGATGGCGCAGATACGCAGTATTTT,CATSEYPTEDGADTQYF
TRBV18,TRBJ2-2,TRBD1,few,TGTGCCAGCTCTCCAGACAGGGTGGACACCGGGGAGCTGTTTTTT,CASSPDRVDTGELFF
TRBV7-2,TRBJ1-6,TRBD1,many,TGTGCCAGCAGCTCGGACAGGGCAACCTATAATTCACCCCTCCACTTT,CASSSDRATYNSPLHF
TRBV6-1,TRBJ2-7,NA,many,TGTGCCAGCAGTGATGGCAAAGCCTACGAGCAGTACTTC,CASSDGKAYEQYF
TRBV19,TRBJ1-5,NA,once,TGTGCCAGTACCCTGGGCGGGGGGAGCAATCAGCCCCAGCATTTT,CASTLGGGSNQPQHF
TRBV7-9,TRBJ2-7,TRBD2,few,TGTGCCAGCAGCCGGGGTGGGTCCGGGGGGGCCAACCTAGCGGCCACCTACGAGCAGTACTTC,CASSRGGSGGANLAATYEQYF
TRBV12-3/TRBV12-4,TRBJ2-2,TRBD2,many,TGTGCCAGCAGCATCCATCCGGCGGGTGCGGGAGAGGTCACCGGGGAGCTGTTTTTT,CASSIHPAGAGEVTGELFF
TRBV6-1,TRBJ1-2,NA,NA,TGTGCCAGCAGTAGGGGGGACCCGTTTGGCTACACCTTC,CASSRGDPFGYTF
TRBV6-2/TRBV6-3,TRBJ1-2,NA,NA,TGTGCCAGCAGTTACCTCCCAGGACCCTATGGCTACACCTTC,CASSYLPGPYGYTF
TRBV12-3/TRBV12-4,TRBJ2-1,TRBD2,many,TGTGCCAGCAGCCCCGGGACTAGCGGGAGAGGATCCTACAATGAGCAGTTCTTC,CASSPGTSGRGSYNEQFF
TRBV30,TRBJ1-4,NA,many,TGTGCCTGGAGTGTCCGGAGTGGTGAAAAACTGTTTTTT,CAWSVRSGEKLFF
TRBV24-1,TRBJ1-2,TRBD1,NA,TGTGCCACCAAAGAGGGGGCAGGGTATGGCTACACCTTC,CATKEGAGYGYTF
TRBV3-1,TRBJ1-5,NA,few,TGTGCCAGCAGCCGTACTAGCCCCAGCACAGATACGCAGCATTTT,CASSRTSPSTDTQHF
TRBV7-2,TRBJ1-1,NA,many,TGTGCCAGCAGCTTAGCCTCGGCAGGCCGCAGACGTATGAACACTGAAGCTTTCTTT,CASSLASAGRRRMNTEAFF
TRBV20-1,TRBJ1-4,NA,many,TGCAGCACAATGGGACGGGATGAAAAACTGTTTTTT,CSTMGRDEKLFF
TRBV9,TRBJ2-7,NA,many,TGTGCCAGCAGCGTTGACTTGATGGACGAGCAGTACTTC,CASSVDLMDEQYF
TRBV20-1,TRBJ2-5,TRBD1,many,TGCAGTGCCCCCTGGGGGAGAGGGGGCGGAGAGACCCAGTACTTC,CSAPWGRGGGETQYF
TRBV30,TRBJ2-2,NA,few,TGTGCCTGGAGTCACGTCACCGGGGAGCTGTTTTTT,CAWSHVTGELFF
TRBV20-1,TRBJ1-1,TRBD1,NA,TGCAGTGCAACCGGACAGGTCTCTGAAGCTTTCTTT,CSATGQVSEAFF
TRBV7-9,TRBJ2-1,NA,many,TGTGCCAGCAGCTTAGAAGGGGCGCGCGGGTACAATGAGCAGTTCTTC,CASSLEGARGYNEQFF
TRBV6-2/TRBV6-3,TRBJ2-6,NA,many,TGTGCCAGCAGCCTGGGGACCACGGATGTCCTGACTTTC,CASSLGTTDVLTF
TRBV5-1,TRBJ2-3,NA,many,TGTGCCAGCAGCTTCACAGATACGCAGTATTTT,CASSFTDTQYF
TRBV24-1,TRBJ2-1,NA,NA,TGTGCCACCAGTCAGGGCGGGGCATACAATGAGCAGTTCTTC,CATSQGGAYNEQFF
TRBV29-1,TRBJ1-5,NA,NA,TGCAGCGTTGGGGGGACGTTGGAACAGCCCCAGCATTTT,CSVGGTLEQPQHF
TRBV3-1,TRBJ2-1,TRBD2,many,TGTGCCAGCAGCCAAGAGGGGACGGGAGGCACCTACAATGAGCAGTTCTTC,CASSQEGTGGTYNEQFF
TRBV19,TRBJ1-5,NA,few,TGTGCCAGTAGTATTCACGGGGGCTCGGGCCAGCCCCAGCATTTT,CASSIHGGSGQPQHF
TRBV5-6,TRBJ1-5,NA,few,TGTGCCAGCAGCTCAACAGGGTTCCAGGGCAATCAGCCCCAGCATTTT,CASSSTGFQGNQPQHF
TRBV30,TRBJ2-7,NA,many,TGTGCCTGGAGTATGAGTTTGGGGTCCTACGAGCAGTACTTC,CAWSMSLGSYEQYF
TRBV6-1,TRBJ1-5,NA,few,TGTGCCAGCAGTTATGGGGCGGCCAATCAGCCCCAGCATTTT,CASSYGAANQPQHF
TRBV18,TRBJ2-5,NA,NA,TGTGCCAGCTCACCCGAGGGGGGAAAAGAGACCCAGTACTTC,CASSPEGGKETQYF
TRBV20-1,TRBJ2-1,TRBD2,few,TGCAGTGCTTTGCTAGCGGGAGTGAATGAGCAGTTCTTC,CSALLAGVNEQFF
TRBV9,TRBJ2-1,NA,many,TGTGCCAGCAGCGTAGAAGCGGATCCCTACAATGAGCAGTTCTTC,CASSVEADPYNEQFF
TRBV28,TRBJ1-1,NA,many,TGTGCCAGCAGTCCGGGGACCGGCCCTGAAGCTTTCTTT,CASSPGTGPEAFF
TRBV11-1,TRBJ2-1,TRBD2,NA,TGTGCCAGCAGCTTGGGACTAGGAGAATCGGATGAGCAGTTCTTC,CASSLGLGESDEQFF
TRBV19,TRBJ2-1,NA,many,TGTGCCAGTACCGGAAACTCCTACAATGAGCAGTTCTTC,CASTGNSYNEQFF
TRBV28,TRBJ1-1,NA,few,TGTGCCAGCAGTATACAGGTCCCGACCAACGCTGAAGCTTTCTTT,CASSIQVPTNAEAFF
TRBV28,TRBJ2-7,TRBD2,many,TGTGCCAGCAGTCTAGCGGGAGAGGTGGGGGAGCAGTACTTC,CASSLAGEVGEQYF
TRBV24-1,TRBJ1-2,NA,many,TGTGCCACCGATAGTATATCTGGCGGCAGGCTCTATAACTATGGCTACACCTTC,CATDSISGGRLYNYGYTF
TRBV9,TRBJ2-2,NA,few,TGTGCCAGCAGCGTAGTTTCCGCTGGATACGGGGAGCTGTTTTTT,CASSVVSAGYGELFF
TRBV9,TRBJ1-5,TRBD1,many,TGTGCCAGCAGCGTAGGTGGGACAGGCCTTGAACCCCAGCATTTT,CASSVGGTGLEPQHF
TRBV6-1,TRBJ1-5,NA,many,TGTGCCAGCAGTGAAGCCACCGTTCCGGGGGCGAGACAGCCCCAGCATTTT,CASSEATVPGARQPQHF
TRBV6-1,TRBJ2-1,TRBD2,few,TGTGCCAGCAGTATATCCCTAGCGGGAGCCTACAATGAGCAGTTCTTC,CASSISLAGAYNEQFF
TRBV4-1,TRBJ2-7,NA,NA,TGCGCCAGCAGCCAAGGGCGAAGGAGAGACGAGCAGTACTTC,CASSQGRRRDEQYF
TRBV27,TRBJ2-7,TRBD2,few,TGTGCCAGCAGTTTTGGGGGGGGAGAGGAGTACTTC,CASSFGGGEEYF
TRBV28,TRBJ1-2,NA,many,TGTGCCAGCAGCCCTCGCCGGGAGCACTATGGCTACACCTTC,CASSPRREHYGYTF
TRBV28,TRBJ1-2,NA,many,TGTGCCAGCAGTCCCCGGGACCCCTCCTTACATGGCTACACCTTC,CASSPRDPSLHGYTF
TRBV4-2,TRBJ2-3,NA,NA,TGTGCCAGCAGCCAAGAACAGCTTTACACAGATACGCAGTATTTT,CASSQEQLYTDTQYF
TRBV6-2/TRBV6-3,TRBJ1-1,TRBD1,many,TGTGCCAGCAGACAACAGGGGATGAACACTGAAGCTTTCTTT,CASRQQGMNTEAFF
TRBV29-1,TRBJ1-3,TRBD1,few,TGCAGCGTGACACAGGGGCAGTCTGGAAACACCATATATTTT,CSVTQGQSGNTIYF